This T cell receptor (beta chain) stems from a study of blood T cells in healthy people across ages. The CDR3 consists of 18 residues. The germline CDR1 and CDR2 sequences are SGDLS and YYNGEE. J lost 9 bases, V lost 3 bases, and 18 bases had no gene match. Caucasian individuals from Russia who were healthy and aged 6 to 90 acted as donors. Samples had at least 7 million PBMCs isolated from them. This clonotype was found a few times. A sample-barcoded 5' primer and a J-beta primer mix were used in a second PCR of about 7 to 12 cycles. A single record per CDR3 protein comes from TCRdb applying MiXCR to the 5' RACE reads. The table includes around 1.1 million distinct CDR3 sequences, 35% to 40% detected once.

This TCR was sampled from a man between 18 and 29 years old in good health. The sample consisted of blood. The rearrangement uses TRBV9 and TRBJ2-1; TRBD1 agrees at 10 bases. The CDR3 nucleotides read TGTGCCAGCAGCGGTCCGGGACAGGGGCGGACGAATGATGGTGAGCAGTTCTTC. Its protein product is CASSGPGQGRTNDGEQFF.